This entry concerns a single TCR beta chain. The antigen is not known. TCRdb passed the reads through MiXCR, listing each CDR3 protein once. The sample includes approximately 750,000 distinct CDR3 sequences, roughly a third of them seen just once. This specimen comes from a study of T cell repertoires in cytomegalovirus infection. Across the whole study: Shared public TCR beta signatures pointed to both CMV infection and a matching HLA type.

With 4 bases removed from V and 1 base from J, the gap between germline ends came to 13 bases. Germline lookup yields CDR1 SNHLY and CDR2 FYNNEI. The CDR3 is 15 residues long. Study-wide findings and caveats: Adding up the frequency of public TCR beta families identified people who carried CMV plus the relevant HLA. HLA-C-restricted CMV clonotypes gave the most frequent clonotype in two of eight donors.

This sequence joins TRBV2 and TRBJ1-1; D not certain. This clonotype was obtained from a human donor in good health (CMV status not recorded). Some clones in this sample may be carry-over from other donors' samples. What was sequenced was PBMCs. Here the CDR3 reads CASSGTYDKNTEAFF. The DNA of the CDR3 is TGTGCCAGCAGTGGAACGTACGACAAGAACACTGAAGCTTTCTTT.